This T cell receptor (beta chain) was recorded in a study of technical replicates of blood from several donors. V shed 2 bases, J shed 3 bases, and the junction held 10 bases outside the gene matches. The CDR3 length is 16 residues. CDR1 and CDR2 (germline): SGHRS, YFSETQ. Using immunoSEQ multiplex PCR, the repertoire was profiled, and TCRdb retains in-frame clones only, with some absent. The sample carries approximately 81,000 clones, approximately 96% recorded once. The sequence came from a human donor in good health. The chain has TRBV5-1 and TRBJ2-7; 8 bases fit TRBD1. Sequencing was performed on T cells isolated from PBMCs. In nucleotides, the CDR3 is TGCGCCAGCAGCTTAGCAGGGGGCAGCTACAACTACGAGCAGTACTTC. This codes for CASSLAGGSYNYEQYF.